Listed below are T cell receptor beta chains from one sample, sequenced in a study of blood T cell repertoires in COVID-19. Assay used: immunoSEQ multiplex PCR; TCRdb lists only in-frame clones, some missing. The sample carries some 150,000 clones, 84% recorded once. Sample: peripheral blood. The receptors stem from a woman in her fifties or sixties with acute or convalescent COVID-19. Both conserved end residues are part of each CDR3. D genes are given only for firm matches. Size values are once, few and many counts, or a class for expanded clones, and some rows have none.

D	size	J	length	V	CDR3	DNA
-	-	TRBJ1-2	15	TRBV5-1	CASSFSAQPNYGYTF	TGCGCCAGCAGCTTCTCGGCACAGCCTAACTATGGCTACACCTTC
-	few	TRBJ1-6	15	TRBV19	CASMRRQGLGSPLHF	TGTGCCAGTATGAGGCGGCAGGGGCTGGGATCACCCCTCCACTTT
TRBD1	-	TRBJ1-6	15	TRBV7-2	CASSLASGGNSPLHF	TGTGCCAGCAGCTTAGCGTCAGGGGGTAATTCACCCCTCCACTTT
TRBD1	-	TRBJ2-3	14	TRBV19	CASSGQGFEDTQYF	TGTGCCAGTAGCGGACAGGGTTTCGAAGATACGCAGTATTTT
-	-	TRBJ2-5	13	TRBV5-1	CASSLSGQETQYF	TGCGCCAGCAGCTTGTCGGGTCAAGAGACCCAGTACTTC
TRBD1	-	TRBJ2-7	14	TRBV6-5	CASSYGQGAYEQYF	TGTGCCAGCAGTTACGGGCAGGGGGCCTACGAGCAGTACTTC
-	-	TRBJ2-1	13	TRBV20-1	CSASSPVYNEQFF	TGCAGTGCTAGTTCCCCAGTATACAATGAGCAGTTCTTC
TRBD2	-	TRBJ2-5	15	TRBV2	CASGGGGRATETQYF	TGTGCCAGCGGAGGGGGCGGGAGGGCCACGGAGACCCAGTACTTC
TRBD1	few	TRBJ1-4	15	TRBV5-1	CASRGQGMPNEKLFF	TGCGCCAGCAGGGGACAGGGAATGCCTAATGAAAAACTGTTTTTT
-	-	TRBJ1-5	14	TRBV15	CATSRGTIDQPQHF	TGTGCCACCAGCAGAGGGACAATCGATCAGCCCCAGCATTTT